This T cell receptor (beta chain) was profiled in a study of cytomegalovirus exposure and HLA in healthy donors. Overall study findings and caveats: Highly shared variants forming one cluster were likely a sequencing artifact. Follow-up analysis found HLA locus-dependent TCR association rates, highest for DRB1 and lowest for HLA-C.

The V gene end was trimmed by 3 bases and the J gene end by 1 base; junction bases not matched to a gene: 0. Germline-derived CDR1 and CDR2 are MDHEN and SYDVKM. The CDR3 has 14 amino acids. Of note for this clone: The antigen is not known.

Use of 60 Vbeta and 13 Jbeta primers characterized the PCR. Repertoires were generated with immunoSEQ multiplex PCR, while TCRdb's copy carries only in-frame clones and drops some. The table has around 200,000 clones, under 85% seen once. Sequenced input: PBMCs. This receptor was identified in a woman aged 18-35 years in good health and CMV-seronegative. The chain links TRBV28 to TRBJ2-3, with 8 nucleotides matching TRBD2. The CDR3 loop reads CASSLRGGTDTQYF. The CDR3, as DNA: TGTGCCAGCAGTTTGCGGGGGGGCACAGATACGCAGTATTTT.